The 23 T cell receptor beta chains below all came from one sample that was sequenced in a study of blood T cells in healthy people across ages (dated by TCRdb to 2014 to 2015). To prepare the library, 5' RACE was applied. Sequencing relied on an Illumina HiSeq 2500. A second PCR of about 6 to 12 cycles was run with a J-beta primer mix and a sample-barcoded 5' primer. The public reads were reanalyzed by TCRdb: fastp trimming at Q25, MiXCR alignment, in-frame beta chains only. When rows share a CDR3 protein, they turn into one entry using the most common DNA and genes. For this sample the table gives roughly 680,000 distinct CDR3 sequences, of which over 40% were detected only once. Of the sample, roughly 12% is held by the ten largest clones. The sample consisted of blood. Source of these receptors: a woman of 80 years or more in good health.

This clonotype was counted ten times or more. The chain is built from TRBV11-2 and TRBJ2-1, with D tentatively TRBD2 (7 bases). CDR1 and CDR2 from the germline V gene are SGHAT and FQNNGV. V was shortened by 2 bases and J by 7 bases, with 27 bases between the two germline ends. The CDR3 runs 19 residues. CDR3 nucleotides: TGTGCCAGCAGCTTAAGAGCTCTGTTCGGGGTAGGGGGGGGAAATGAGCAGTTCTTC. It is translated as CASSLRALFGVGGGNEQFF.

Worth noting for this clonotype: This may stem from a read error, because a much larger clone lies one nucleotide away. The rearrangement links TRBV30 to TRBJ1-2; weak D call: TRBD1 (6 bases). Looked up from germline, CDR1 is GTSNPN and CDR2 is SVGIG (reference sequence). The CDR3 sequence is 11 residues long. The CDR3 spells CAWSYRDGHTF. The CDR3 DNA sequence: TGTGCCTGGAGCTACAGGGATGGCCACACCTTC.

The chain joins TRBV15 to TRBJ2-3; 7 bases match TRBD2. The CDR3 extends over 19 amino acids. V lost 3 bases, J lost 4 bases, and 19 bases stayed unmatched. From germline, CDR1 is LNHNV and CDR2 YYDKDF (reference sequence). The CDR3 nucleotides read TGTGCCACCAGCAGTGGGGCTAGCCCGGGAGGAATAAGGTCAGATACGCAGTATTTT. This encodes CATSSGASPGGIRSDTQYF. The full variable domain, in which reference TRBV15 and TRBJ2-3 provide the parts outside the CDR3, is DAMVIQNPRYQVTQFGKPVTLSCSQTLNHNVMYWYQQKSSQAPKLLFHYYDKDFNNEADTPDNFQSRRPNTSFCFLDIRSPGLGDTAMYLCATSSGASPGGIRSDTQYFGPGTRLTVL.

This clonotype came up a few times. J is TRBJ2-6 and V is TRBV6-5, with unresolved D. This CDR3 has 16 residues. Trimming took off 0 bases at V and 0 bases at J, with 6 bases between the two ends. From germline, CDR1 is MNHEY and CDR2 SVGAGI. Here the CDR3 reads CASSYSRRSGANVLTF. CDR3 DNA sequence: TGTGCCAGCAGTTACTCGAGGCGCTCTGGGGCCAACGTCCTGACTTTC.

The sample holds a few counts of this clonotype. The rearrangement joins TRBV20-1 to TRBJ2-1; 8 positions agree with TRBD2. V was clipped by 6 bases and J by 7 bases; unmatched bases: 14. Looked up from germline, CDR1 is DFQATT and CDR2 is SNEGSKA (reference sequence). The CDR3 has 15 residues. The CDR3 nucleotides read TGCAGTGCGCCCCGGAGGGCGGGAGGTCGTAATGAGCAGTTCTTC. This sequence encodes CSAPRRAGGRNEQFF.

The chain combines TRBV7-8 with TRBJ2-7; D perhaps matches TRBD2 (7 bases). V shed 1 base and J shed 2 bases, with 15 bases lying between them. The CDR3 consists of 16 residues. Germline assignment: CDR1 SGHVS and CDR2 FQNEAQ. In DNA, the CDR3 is TGTGCCAGCAGCTTAGTTGGAGGGGGACTAACCTACGAGCAGTACTTC. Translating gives CASSLVGGGLTYEQYF.

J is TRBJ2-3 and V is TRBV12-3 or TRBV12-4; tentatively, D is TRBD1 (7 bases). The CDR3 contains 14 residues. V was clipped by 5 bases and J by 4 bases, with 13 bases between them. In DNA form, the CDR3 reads TGTGCCAGCAGTGGGCAGGGGGGAGCAGATACGCAGTATTTT. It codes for CASSGQGGADTQYF.

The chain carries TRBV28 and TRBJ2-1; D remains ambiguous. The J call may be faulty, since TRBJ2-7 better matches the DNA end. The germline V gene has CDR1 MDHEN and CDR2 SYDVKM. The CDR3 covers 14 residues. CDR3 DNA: TGTGCCAGCAGTTTAGGAGCTTACGAAAATGAGCAGTACTTC. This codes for CASSLGAYENEQYF.

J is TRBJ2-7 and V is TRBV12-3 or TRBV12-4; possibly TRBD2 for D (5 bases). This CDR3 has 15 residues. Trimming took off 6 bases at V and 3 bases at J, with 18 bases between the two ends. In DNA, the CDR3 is TGTGCCAGCAGCCCTACGGGGTTCCACTACTACGAGCAGTACTTC. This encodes CASSPTGFHYYEQYF.

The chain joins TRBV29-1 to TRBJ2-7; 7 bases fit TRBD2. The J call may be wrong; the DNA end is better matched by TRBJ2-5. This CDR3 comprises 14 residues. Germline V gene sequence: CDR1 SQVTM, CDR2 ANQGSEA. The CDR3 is CSVGASGSRETQYF. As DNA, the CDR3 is TGCAGCGTTGGGGCTAGCGGAAGCAGGGAGACCCAGTACTTC.

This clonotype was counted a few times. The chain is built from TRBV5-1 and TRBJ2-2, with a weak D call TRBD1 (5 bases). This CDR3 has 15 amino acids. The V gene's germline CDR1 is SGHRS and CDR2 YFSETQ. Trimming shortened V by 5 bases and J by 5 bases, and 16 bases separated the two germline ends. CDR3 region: CASRAGQLITGELFF. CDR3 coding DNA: TGCGCCAGCAGAGCCGGACAACTCATAACCGGGGAGCTGTTTTTT.

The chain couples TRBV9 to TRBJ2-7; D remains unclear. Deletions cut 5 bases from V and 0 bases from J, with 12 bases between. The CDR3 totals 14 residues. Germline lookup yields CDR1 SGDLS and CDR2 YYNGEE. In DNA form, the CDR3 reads TGTGCCAGCAGTCCTCTTCTGGACTCCTACGAGCAGTACTTC. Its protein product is CASSPLLDSYEQYF.

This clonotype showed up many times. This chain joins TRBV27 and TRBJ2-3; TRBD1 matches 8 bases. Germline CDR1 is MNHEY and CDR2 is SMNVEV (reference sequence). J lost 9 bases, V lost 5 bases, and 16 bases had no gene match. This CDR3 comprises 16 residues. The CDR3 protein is CASSPRDRSQVPTQYF. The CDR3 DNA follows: TGTGCCAGCAGTCCCAGGGACAGGAGCCAAGTCCCGACGCAGTATTTT.

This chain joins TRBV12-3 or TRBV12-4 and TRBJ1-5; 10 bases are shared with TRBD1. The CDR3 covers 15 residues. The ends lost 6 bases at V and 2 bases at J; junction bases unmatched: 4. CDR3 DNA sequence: TGTGCCAGCAGGCCGACAGGGGGCGGCAATCAGCCCCAGCATTTT. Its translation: CASRPTGGGNQPQHF.

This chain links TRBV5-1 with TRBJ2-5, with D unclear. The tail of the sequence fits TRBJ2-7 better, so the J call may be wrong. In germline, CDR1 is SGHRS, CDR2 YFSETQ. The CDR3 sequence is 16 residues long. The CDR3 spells CASSMNPEQGAYEQYF. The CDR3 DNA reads TGCGCCAGCAGCATGAATCCGGAACAAGGCGCCTACGAGCAGTACTTC.

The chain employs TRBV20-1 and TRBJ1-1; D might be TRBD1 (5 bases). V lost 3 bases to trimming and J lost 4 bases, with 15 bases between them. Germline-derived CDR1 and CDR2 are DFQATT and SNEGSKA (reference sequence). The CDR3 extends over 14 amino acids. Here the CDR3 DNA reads TGCAGTGCTAGTCTGGGGCAGGGAAGCACTGAAGCTTTCTTT. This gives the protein CSASLGQGSTEAFF.

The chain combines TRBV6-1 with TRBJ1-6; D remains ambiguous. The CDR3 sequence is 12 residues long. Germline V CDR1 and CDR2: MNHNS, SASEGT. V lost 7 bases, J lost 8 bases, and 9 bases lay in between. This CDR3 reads CASTVGYSPLHF. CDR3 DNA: TGTGCCAGCACCGTCGGGTATTCACCCCTCCACTTT.

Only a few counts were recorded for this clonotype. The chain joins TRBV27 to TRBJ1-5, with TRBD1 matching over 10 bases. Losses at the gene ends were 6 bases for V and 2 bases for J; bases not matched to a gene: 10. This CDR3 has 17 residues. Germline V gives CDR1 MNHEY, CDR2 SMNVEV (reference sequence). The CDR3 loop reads CASRETGGLRGNQPQHF. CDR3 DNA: TGTGCCAGCAGAGAGACAGGGGGCCTGAGGGGCAATCAGCCCCAGCATTTT.

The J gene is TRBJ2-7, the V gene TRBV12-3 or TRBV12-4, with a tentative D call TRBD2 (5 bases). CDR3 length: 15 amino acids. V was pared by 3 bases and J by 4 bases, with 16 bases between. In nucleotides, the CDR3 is TGTGCCAGCAGTTTTGAGTCGCCTAGCCCTTACGAGCAGTACTTC. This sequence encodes CASSFESPSPYEQYF.

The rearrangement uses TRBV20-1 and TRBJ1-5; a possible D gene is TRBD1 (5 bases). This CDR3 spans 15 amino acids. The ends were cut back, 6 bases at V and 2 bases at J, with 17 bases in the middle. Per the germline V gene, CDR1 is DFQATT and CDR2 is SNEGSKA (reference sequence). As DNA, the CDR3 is TGCAGTGCGGTAACCGGGGCGGCAGGCAATCAGCCCCAGCATTTT. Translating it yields CSAVTGAAGNQPQHF.

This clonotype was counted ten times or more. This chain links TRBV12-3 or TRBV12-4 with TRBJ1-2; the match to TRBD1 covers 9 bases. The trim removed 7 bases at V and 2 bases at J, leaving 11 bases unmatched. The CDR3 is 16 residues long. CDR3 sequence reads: CASTLPTGGGNYGYTF. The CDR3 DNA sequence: TGTGCCAGCACACTACCTACAGGGGGCGGAAACTATGGCTACACCTTC.

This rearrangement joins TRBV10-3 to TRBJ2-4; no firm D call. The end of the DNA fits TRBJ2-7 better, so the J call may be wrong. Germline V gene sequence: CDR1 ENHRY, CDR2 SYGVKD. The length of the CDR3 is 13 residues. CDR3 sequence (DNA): TGTGCCATCAGTGAGGAAGAGTTACGCGAGCAGTACTTC. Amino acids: CAISEEELREQYF.

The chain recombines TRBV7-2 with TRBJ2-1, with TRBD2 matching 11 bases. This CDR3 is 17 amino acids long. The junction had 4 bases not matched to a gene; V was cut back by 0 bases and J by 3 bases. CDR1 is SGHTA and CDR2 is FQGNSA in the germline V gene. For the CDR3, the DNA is TGTGCCAGCAGCTTAGCTCCTCTAGCGGGAGGCTACAATGAGCAGTTCTTC. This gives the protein CASSLAPLAGGYNEQFF.